This T cell receptor (beta chain) was recorded in a study of cytomegalovirus exposure and HLA in healthy donors. Germline V CDR1 and CDR2: SGHTA, FQGNSA. The junction had 8 bases not matched to a gene; V was cut back by 1 base and J by 4 bases. This CDR3 comprises 17 residues. A remark on this clone: What it binds is unknown.

The PCR employed 60 Vbeta primers together with 13 Jbeta primers. How the authors handled the data: Later analysis identified tens of millions of unique TCR beta chains, 9 million to 13 million shared. The protocol was immunoSEQ multiplex PCR, while the TCRdb copy is restricted to in-frame clones and leaves out a portion. The V and J calls and the clone size are those of that table, but D and trimming were determined from the DNA. The data show 110,000 to 150,000 clones, roughly four fifths seen once. Findings of the study overall: Sequence variants that were highly shared formed a cluster that was likely a sequencing artifact. A later analysis by the authors found several of the most significant clusters apparently linked to common viral pathogens.

Healthy bone marrow donors formed the donor group. Sequencing input: PBMCs. This clonotype originated in a male donor in good health and CMV-seronegative. The chain carries TRBV7-2 and TRBJ2-7, with 12 bases aligning to TRBD2. The CDR3 DNA follows: TGTGCCAGCAGCTTAGTCCCTCTAGCGGGGGGGCATTACGAGCAGTACTTC. Amino acids: CASSLVPLAGGHYEQYF.